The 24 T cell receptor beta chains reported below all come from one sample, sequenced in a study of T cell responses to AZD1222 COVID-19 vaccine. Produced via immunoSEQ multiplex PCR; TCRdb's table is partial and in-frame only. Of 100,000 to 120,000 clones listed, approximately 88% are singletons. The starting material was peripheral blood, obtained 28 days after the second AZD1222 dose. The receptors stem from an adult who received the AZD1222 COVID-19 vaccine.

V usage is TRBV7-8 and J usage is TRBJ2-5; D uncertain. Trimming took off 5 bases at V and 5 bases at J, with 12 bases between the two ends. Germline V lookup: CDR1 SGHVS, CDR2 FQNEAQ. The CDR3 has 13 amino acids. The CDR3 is CASSPPRVETQYF. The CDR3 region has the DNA TGTGCCAGCAGCCCCCCAAGGGTTGAGACCCAGTACTTC. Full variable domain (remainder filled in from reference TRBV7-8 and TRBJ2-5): GAGVSQSPRYKVAKRGQDVALRCDPISGHVSLFWYQQALGQGPEFLTYFQNEAQLDKSGLPSDRFFAERPEGSVSTLKIQRTQQEDSAVYLCASSPPRVETQYFGPGTRLLVL.

CDR3 region: CASRPAGLGYEQFF. The CDR3 DNA is TGTGCCAGCAGGCCCGCGGGACTAGGTTATGAGCAGTTCTTC. This chain connects TRBV28 to TRBJ2-1; TRBD2 aligns across 8 bases. The CDR3 contains 14 residues. The ends lost 6 bases at V and 8 bases at J; junction bases unmatched: 9. The germline gives CDR1 MDHEN, CDR2 SYDVKM.

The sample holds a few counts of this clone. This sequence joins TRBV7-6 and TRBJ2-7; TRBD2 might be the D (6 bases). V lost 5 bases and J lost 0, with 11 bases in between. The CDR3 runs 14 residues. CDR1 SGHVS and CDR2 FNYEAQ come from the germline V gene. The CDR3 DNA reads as TGTGCCAGCAGCCTAGAGGAGGGCTCCTACGAGCAGTACTTC. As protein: CASSLEEGSYEQYF.

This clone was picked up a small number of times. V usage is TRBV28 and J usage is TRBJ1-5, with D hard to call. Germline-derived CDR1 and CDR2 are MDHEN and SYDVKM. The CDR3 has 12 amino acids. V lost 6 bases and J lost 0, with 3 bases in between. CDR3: CASRGSNQPQHF. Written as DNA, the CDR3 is TGTGCCAGCAGGGGTAGCAATCAGCCCCAGCATTTT.

Written as DNA, the CDR3 is TGTGCCAGCAGACTACAGGGGCGGTATGGCTACACCTTC. Encoded protein: CASRLQGRYGYTF. This chain joins TRBV12-3 or TRBV12-4 and TRBJ1-2; 7 nucleotides match TRBD1. CDR3 size: 13 residues. V gave up 6 bases and J gave up 5 bases; unmatched junction bases: 6.

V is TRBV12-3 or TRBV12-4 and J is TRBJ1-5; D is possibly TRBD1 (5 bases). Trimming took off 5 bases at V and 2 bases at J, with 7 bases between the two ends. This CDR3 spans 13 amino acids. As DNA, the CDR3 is TGTGCCAGCAGTCAGGGAGGCAATCAGCCCCAGCATTTT. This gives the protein CASSQGGNQPQHF.

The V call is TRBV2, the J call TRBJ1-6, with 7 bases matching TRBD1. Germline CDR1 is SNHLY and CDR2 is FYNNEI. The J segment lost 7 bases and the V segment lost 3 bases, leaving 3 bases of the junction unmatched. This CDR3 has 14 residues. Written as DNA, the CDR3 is TGTGCCAGCAGTGACCAGGGGGGCAATTCACCCCTCCACTTT. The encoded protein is CASSDQGGNSPLHF. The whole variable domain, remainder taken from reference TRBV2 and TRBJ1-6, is EPEVTQTPSHQVTQMGQEVILRCVPISNHLYFYWYRQILGQKVEFLVSFYNNEISEKSEIFDDQFSVERPDGSNFTLKIRSTKLEDSAMYFCASSDQGGNSPLHFGNGTRLTVT.

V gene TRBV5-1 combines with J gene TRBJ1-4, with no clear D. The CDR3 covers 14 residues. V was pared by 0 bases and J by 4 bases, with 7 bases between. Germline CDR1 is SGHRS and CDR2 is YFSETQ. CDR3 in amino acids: CASSLVPDNEKLFF. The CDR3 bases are TGCGCCAGCAGCTTGGTACCAGATAATGAAAAACTGTTTTTT.

The CDR3 DNA sequence: TGTGCCAGCAGCCAAGATCTGGCGGGGGGCCCCACTCGGCAGTACTTC. It codes for CASSQDLAGGPTRQYF. The V gene is TRBV4-2, the J gene TRBJ2-7; 8 bases line up with TRBD2. This CDR3 has 16 residues. The germline gives CDR1 LGHNA, CDR2 YNFKEQ. V was pared by 0 bases and J by 9 bases, with 13 bases of the junction left unmatched.

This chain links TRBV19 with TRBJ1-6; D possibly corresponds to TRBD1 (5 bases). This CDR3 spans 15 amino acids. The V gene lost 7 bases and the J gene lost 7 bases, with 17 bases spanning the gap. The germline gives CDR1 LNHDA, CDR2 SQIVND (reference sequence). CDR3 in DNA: TGTGCCAGTACCCTGGGAGCAGGGATGAATTCACCCCTCCACTTT. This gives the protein CASTLGAGMNSPLHF. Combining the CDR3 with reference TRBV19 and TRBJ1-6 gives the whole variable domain DGGITQSPKYLFRKEGQNVTLSCEQNLNHDAMYWYRQDPGQGLRLIYYSQIVNDFQKGDIAEGYSVSREKKESFPLTVTSAQKNPTAFYLCASTLGAGMNSPLHFGNGTRLTVT.

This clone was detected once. Written as DNA, the CDR3 is TGTGCCAGCACCCCGGACCCGGGAATAGGAAATTCACCCCTCCACTTT. This codes for CASTPDPGIGNSPLHF. The chain couples TRBV5-4 to TRBJ1-6; no clear D gene. Per germline, CDR1 SGHNT and CDR2 YYREEE (reference sequence). CDR3 length equals 16 residues. The germline V and J ends were trimmed by 6 bases and 7 bases, with 20 bases remaining between them.

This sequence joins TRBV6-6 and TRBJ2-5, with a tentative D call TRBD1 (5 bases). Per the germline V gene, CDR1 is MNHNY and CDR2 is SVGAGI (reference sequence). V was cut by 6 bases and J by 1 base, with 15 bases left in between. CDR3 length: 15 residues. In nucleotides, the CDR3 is TGTGCCAGCAGCTCTTCCTACAGGATCCAAGAGACCCAGTACTTC. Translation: CASSSSYRIQETQYF.

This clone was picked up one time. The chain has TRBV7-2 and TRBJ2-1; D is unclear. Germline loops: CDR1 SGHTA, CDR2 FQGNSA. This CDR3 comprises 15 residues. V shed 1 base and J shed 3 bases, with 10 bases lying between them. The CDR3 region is CASSLDWASYNEQFF. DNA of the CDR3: TGTGCCAGCAGCTTAGATTGGGCTAGCTACAATGAGCAGTTCTTC.

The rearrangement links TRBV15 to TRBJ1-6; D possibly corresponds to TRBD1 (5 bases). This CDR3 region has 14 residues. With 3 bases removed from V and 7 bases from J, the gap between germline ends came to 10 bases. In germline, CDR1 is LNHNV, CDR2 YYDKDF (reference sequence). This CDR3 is CATSRAGTNSPLHF. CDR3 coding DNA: TGTGCCACCAGCAGGGCAGGGACCAATTCACCCCTCCACTTT.

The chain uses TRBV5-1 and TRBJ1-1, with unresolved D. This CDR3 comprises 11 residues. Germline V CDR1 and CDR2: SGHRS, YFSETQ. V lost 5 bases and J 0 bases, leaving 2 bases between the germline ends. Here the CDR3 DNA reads TGCGCCAGCAGAGTGAACACTGAAGCTTTCTTT. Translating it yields CASRVNTEAFF.

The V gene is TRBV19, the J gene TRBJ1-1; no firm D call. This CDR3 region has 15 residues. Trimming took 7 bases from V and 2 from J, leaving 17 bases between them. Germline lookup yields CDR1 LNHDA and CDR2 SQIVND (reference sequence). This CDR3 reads CASNLWAVSNTEAFF. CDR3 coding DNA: TGTGCCAGTAACCTATGGGCGGTTAGTAACACTGAAGCTTTCTTT.

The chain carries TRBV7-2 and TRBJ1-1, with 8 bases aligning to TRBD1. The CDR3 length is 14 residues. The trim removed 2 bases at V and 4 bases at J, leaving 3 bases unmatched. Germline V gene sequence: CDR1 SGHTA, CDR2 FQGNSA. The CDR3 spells CASSLFDRGTEAFF. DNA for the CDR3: TGTGCCAGCAGCTTATTTGACAGGGGCACTGAAGCTTTCTTT.

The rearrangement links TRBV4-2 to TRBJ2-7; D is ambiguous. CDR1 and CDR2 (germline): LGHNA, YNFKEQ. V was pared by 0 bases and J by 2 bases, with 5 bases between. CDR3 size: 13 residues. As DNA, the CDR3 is TGTGCCAGCAGCCAAGACATTACCTACGAGCAGTACTTC. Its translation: CASSQDITYEQYF.

CDR3 nucleotides: TGTGCCAGCAGCGTCAGGGGAGGGGAAAACATTCAGTACTTC. This sequence encodes CASSVRGGENIQYF. This sequence joins TRBV5-6 and TRBJ2-4; TRBD2 is a possible D gene (7 bases). This CDR3 is 14 amino acids long. Trimming took off 4 bases at V and 5 bases at J, with 13 bases between the two ends. Germline CDR1 SGHDT, CDR2 YYEEEE.

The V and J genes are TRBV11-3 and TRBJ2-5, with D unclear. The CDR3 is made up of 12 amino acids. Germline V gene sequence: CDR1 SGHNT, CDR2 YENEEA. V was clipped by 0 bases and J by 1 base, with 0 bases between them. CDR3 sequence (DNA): TGTGCCAGCAGCTTAGACCAAGAGACCCAGTACTTC. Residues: CASSLDQETQYF.

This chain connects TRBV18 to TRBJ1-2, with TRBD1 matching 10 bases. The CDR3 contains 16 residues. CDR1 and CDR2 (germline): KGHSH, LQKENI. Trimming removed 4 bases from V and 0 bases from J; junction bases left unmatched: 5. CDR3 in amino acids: CASSLGQGSPNYGYTF. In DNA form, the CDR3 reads TGTGCCAGCTCACTGGGACAGGGGTCCCCTAACTATGGCTACACCTTC.

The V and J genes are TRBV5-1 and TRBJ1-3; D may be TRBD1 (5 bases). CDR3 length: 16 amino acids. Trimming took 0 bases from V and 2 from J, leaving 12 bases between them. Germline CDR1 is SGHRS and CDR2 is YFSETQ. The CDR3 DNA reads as TGCGCCAGCAGCTTGGGGCAGGGTGTGACTGGAAACACCATATATTTT. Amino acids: CASSLGQGVTGNTIYF.

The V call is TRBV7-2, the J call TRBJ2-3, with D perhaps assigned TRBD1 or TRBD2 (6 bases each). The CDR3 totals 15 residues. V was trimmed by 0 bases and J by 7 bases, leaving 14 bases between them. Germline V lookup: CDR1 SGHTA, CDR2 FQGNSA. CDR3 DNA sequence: TGTGCCAGCAGCTTAGCGCTGGGGGGCCAATATACGCAGTATTTT. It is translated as CASSLALGGQYTQYF.

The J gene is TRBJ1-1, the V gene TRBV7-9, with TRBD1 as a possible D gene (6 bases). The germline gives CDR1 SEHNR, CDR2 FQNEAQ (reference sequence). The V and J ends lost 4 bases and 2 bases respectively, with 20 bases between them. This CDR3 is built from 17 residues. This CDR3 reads CASSSTSIPGTNTEAFF. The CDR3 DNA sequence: TGTGCCAGCAGCTCAACCAGTATCCCTGGGACAAACACTGAAGCTTTCTTT.